This T cell receptor (beta chain) derives from a study of blood T cell repertoires in COVID-19. Study summary: Both acute and convalescent COVID-19 samples were obtained from the United States, Italy and Spain.

Germline lookup yields CDR1 MNHEY and CDR2 SVGAGI. CDR3 length: 12 residues. Trimming stripped 4 bases from V and 8 bases from J, with 11 bases between. TCRdb's copy holds only in-frame clones and misses some; the assay was immunoSEQ multiplex PCR. The data show 90,000 to 100,000 clones, 82% seen once. The origin of this receptor is a man aged 65 to 85 with acute or convalescent COVID-19. Source material: peripheral blood. The chain couples TRBV6-5 to TRBJ1-1; D remains ambiguous. The chain's CDR3 is CASSSPILEAFF. The CDR3 DNA follows: TGTGCCAGCAGTTCCCCTATTTTAGAAGCTTTCTTT.